Listed below are T cell receptor beta chains from one sample, sequenced in a study of radiotherapy plus CTLA-4 blockade in lung cancer. Only in-frame clones appear in the TCRdb table, and some are missing; sequencing was by immunoSEQ multiplex PCR. The table includes 35,000 or so clones, roughly 85% detected once. The material was peripheral blood, obtained from a patient treated with radiotherapy plus ipilimumab. The receptors shown here come from a human donor with non-small cell lung cancer who had stable disease on radiotherapy plus ipilimumab. CDR3s include the opening cysteine and the closing phenylalanine or tryptophan. The order of the fields is J gene, D gene, clone size, V gene, CDR3 protein, CDR3 DNA. D genes are given only for firm matches. Some rows mark clone size as missing; the rest say once, few, many or name a class of expanded clone.

>TRBJ2-3|NA|NA|TRBV25-1
CASSAWTGGTDTQYF
TGTGCCAGCAGTGCTTGGACCGGGGGAACAGATACGCAGTATTTT
>TRBJ2-7|NA|NA|TRBV15
CATSRDVGAGVSYEQYF
TGTGCCACCAGCAGAGATGTAGGAGCAGGGGTATCCTACGAGCAGTACTTC
>TRBJ2-3|NA|NA|TRBV4-1
CASSQGGSTQYF
TGCGCCAGCAGCCAAGGGGGCAGCACGCAGTATTTT
>TRBJ2-3|NA|NA|TRBV6-6
CASSYSFTDTQYF
TGTGCCAGCAGTTACTCCTTCACAGATACGCAGTATTTT
>TRBJ1-1|NA|NA|TRBV14
CASSPGQNTEAFF
TGTGCCAGCAGTCCAGGGCAGAACACTGAAGCTTTCTTT
>TRBJ2-7|NA|NA|TRBV19
CASSLGAGLGEQYF
TGTGCCAGTAGTCTGGGCGCAGGGTTGGGGGAGCAGTACTTC
>TRBJ2-3|TRBD2|NA|TRBV4-1
CASSHEGGTSGRTDTQYF
TGCGCCAGCAGCCACGAAGGGGGGACTAGCGGGAGAACAGATACGCAGTATTTT
>TRBJ2-1|TRBD2|once|TRBV15
CATSRDSLAGGNEQFF
TGTGCCACCAGCAGAGATTCACTAGCGGGAGGGAATGAGCAGTTCTTC
>TRBJ2-1|TRBD1|few|TRBV7-3
CASSLGTGNNEQFF
TGTGCCAGCAGCTTAGGGACAGGGAACAATGAGCAGTTCTTC
>TRBJ2-2|TRBD1|NA|TRBV18
CASSPRTGYWSNTGELFF
TGTGCCAGCTCGCCTCGGACAGGGTATTGGTCCAACACCGGGGAGCTGTTTTTT
>TRBJ2-1|TRBD2|NA|TRBV10-3
CAIRETSGRNTNEQFF
TGTGCCATCAGAGAGACTAGCGGGAGAAATACAAATGAGCAGTTCTTC
>TRBJ2-1|NA|NA|TRBV20-1
CLTDRDNEQFF
TGCCTGACGGACAGAGACAATGAGCAGTTCTTC
>TRBJ2-5|NA|NA|TRBV10-3
CAVSGVSGQETQYF
TGTGCCGTATCAGGGGTGAGCGGTCAAGAGACCCAGTACTTC
>TRBJ2-5|NA|NA|TRBV7-9
CASTWREETQYF
TGTGCCAGCACCTGGCGGGAAGAGACCCAGTACTTC
>TRBJ2-7|NA|NA|TRBV7-9
CASASEVVDEQYF
TGTGCCAGCGCCTCTGAGGTCGTCGACGAGCAGTACTTC
>TRBJ2-7|NA|NA|TRBV2
CASSEGGGLAEQYF
TGTGCCAGCAGTGAGGGAGGGGGACTGGCCGAGCAGTACTTC
>TRBJ2-7|NA|NA|TRBV9
CASSVEGLAEQYF
TGTGCCAGCAGCGTAGAAGGGCTAGCCGAGCAGTACTTC
>TRBJ1-4|TRBD1|NA|TRBV5-1
CASTRDSLATNEKLFF
TGCGCCAGCACCAGGGACAGCCTTGCAACTAATGAAAAACTGTTTTTT
>TRBJ2-3|TRBD2|NA|TRBV5-1
CASSLNSGRAGSTDTQYF
TGCGCCAGCAGCTTGAATAGCGGGAGGGCTGGGAGCACAGATACGCAGTATTTT
>TRBJ1-2|NA|once|TRBV7-2
CASSLAGQYGYTF
TGTGCCAGCAGCTTAGCAGGACAGTATGGCTACACCTTC
>TRBJ1-1|NA|NA|TRBV10-3
CAISDQTEAFF
TGTGCCATCAGTGATCAGACTGAAGCTTTCTTT
>TRBJ2-3|TRBD2|once|TRBV28
CASSLWAASGRRDTQYF
TGTGCCAGCAGTTTATGGGCGGCTAGCGGGAGAAGAGATACGCAGTATTTT
>TRBJ1-2|TRBD1|NA|TRBV28
CASRPGQGRNYGYTF
TGTGCCAGCAGACCGGGACAGGGGCGAAACTATGGCTACACCTTC
>TRBJ1-5|NA|NA|TRBV4-3
CASSPDGGSNQPQHF
TGCGCCAGCAGCCCCGACGGGGGTAGCAATCAGCCCCAGCATTTT